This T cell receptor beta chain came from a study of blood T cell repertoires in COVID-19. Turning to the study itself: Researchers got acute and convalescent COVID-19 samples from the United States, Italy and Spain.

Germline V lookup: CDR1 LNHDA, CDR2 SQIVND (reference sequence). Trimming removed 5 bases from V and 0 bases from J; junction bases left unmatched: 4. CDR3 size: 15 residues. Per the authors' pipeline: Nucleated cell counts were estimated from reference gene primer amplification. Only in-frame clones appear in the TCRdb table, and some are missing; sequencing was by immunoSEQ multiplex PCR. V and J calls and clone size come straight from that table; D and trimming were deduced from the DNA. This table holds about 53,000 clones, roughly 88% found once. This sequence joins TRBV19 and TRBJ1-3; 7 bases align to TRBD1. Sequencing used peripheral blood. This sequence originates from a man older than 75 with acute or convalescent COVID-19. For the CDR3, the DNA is TGTGCCAGTAGTTCAACAGGGGTCTCTGGAAACACCATATATTTT. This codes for CASSSTGVSGNTIYF. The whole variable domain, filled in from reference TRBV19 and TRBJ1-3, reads DGGITQSPKYLFRKEGQNVTLSCEQNLNHDAMYWYRQDPGQGLRLIYYSQIVNDFQKGDIAEGYSVSREKKESFPLTVTSAQKNPTAFYLCASSSTGVSGNTIYFGEGSWLTVV.